Listed below are T cell receptor beta chains from one sample, sequenced in a study of cytomegalovirus exposure and HLA in healthy donors. Libraries were prepared by immunoSEQ multiplex PCR; TCRdb keeps only in-frame clonotypes and omits some of them. The table shows more than 85,000 clones, with approximately 88% occurring only once. The material sequenced was PBMCs. These receptors were taken from a woman aged 30 to 39 in good health and CMV-seropositive. CDR3s include the opening cysteine and the closing phenylalanine or tryptophan. A D gene is named only where the DNA matches it firmly. Some rows mark clone size as missing; the rest say once, few, many or name a class of expanded clone.

abundance	v_gene	j_gene	d_gene	CDR3nt	CDR3aa
NA	TRBV4-2	TRBJ2-7	TRBD2	TGTGCCAGCAGCCACGCCAGGGGCGGGGGGGCCCCCTACGAGCAGTACTTC	CASSHARGGGAPYEQYF
once	TRBV6-6	TRBJ2-1	NA	TGTGCCAGCAGTCCAGGGGCTTCTTTACAGGATGAGCAGTTCTTC	CASSPGASLQDEQFF
NA	TRBV5-1	TRBJ2-1	NA	TGCGCCAGCAGCGGCAGCTCCTACAATGAGCAGTTCTTC	CASSGSSYNEQFF
NA	TRBV2	TRBJ2-2	TRBD2	TGTGCCAGCACCCGGGAGGTCACCGGGGAGCTGTTTTTT	CASTREVTGELFF
NA	TRBV7-9	TRBJ2-2	NA	TGTGCCAGCAGCACCTACCGGGACGGGGAGCTGTTTTTT	CASSTYRDGELFF
once	TRBV25-1	TRBJ2-2	TRBD2	TGTGCCAGCAGGACTAGCGGGACCCCCGGGGAGCTGTTTTTT	CASRTSGTPGELFF
NA	TRBV11-2	TRBJ2-1	TRBD2	TGTGCCAGCAACCCGGGACTAGCGGGGGGGGTTAATCAGTTCTTC	CASNPGLAGGVNQFF
NA	TRBV4-2	TRBJ2-5	NA	TGTGCCAGCAGCCAAGTGTCTGGGGCCTCCAGGGGAGAGACCCAGTACTTC	CASSQVSGASRGETQYF
once	TRBV11-2	TRBJ2-3	NA	TGTGCCAGCAGGAGGGATCCAAGCACAGATACGCAGTATTTT	CASRRDPSTDTQYF
NA	TRBV30	TRBJ1-2	NA	TGTGCCTGGTTACCCAGTTCTAACTATGGCTACACCTTC	CAWLPSSNYGYTF
NA	TRBV15	TRBJ1-4	NA	TGTGCCACCAGCAGAGATCCAAGGGGGTCTAATGAAAAACTGTTTTTT	CATSRDPRGSNEKLFF
NA	TRBV28	TRBJ2-4	TRBD1	TGTGCCAGCGGTGACAGGGGAGGCAAAAACATTCAGTACTTC	CASGDRGGKNIQYF
NA	TRBV11-2	TRBJ1-1	TRBD1	TGTGCCAGCAGCTCTACACGACAGGGGGCCACTGAAGCTTTCTTT	CASSSTRQGATEAFF
NA	TRBV19	TRBJ1-5	NA	TGTGCCAGTAGTCGGGGGGATGCGGGCAATCAGCCCCAGCATTTT	CASSRGDAGNQPQHF
NA	TRBV7-3	TRBJ2-3	TRBD2	TGTGCCAGCAGCTCGGGACTAGCGGGAGGGCTCGCAGATACGCAGTATTTT	CASSSGLAGGLADTQYF
once	TRBV7-9	TRBJ2-1	TRBD1	TGTGCCAGCAGCCCCGGGACAGGGGTAAAAGGGTACGAGTTCTTC	CASSPGTGVKGYEFF
NA	TRBV4-2	TRBJ1-1	NA	TGTGCCAGCAGCCGCCCTGCGGGCACTGAAGCTTTCTTT	CASSRPAGTEAFF
NA	TRBV10-3	TRBJ1-1	TRBD1	TGTGCCATCAGAGGAAGACAGGGGGCGTCTGAAGCTTTCTTT	CAIRGRQGASEAFF
NA	TRBV7-2	TRBJ1-5	NA	TGTGCCAGCAGCTATCTAATCAATCAGCCCCAGCATTTT	CASSYLINQPQHF
NA	TRBV15	TRBJ2-7	TRBD2	TGTGCCACCAGCAGAGTGTTTCGGACTAGCGGCTTGTACGAGCAGTACTTC	CATSRVFRTSGLYEQYF
once	TRBV25-1	TRBJ2-3	TRBD2	TGTGCCAGCAGTGCCGCTAGCGGATTCACAGATACGCAGTATTTT	CASSAASGFTDTQYF
NA	TRBV9	TRBJ2-2	NA	TGTGCCAGCAGCGTATTCGAGGGCGGGGAGCTGTTTTTT	CASSVFEGGELFF
NA	TRBV30	TRBJ2-7	NA	TGTGCCTGGAGTGTACGGTGGGCCGAGCAGTACTTC	CAWSVRWAEQYF
NA	TRBV9	TRBJ2-4	TRBD2	TGTGCCAGCTCTTCTAGCGGATATGCCAAAAACATTCAGTACTTC	CASSSSGYAKNIQYF
NA	TRBV7-7	TRBJ2-7	TRBD2	TGTGCCAGCAGCCCGACTAGCACCTCCTACGAGCAGTACTTC	CASSPTSTSYEQYF
NA	TRBV6-1	TRBJ1-1	NA	TGTGCCAGCAGTGAAAGGTGGCAGGACACTGAAGCTTTCTTT	CASSERWQDTEAFF
NA	TRBV28	TRBJ1-1	NA	TGTGCCAGCAGTTTACCGCCAGGGCCCGCTGAAGCTTTCTTT	CASSLPPGPAEAFF
NA	TRBV5-6	TRBJ2-1	NA	TGTGCCAGCAGCACAGGACAGATGTCCCTAATTTACAATGAGCAGTTCTTC	CASSTGQMSLIYNEQFF
NA	TRBV2	TRBJ2-5	TRBD2	TGTGCCAGCAGTGGGGGACTAGAGTTTCTTAAGACCCAGTACTTC	CASSGGLEFLKTQYF
NA	TRBV5-1	TRBJ1-2	NA	TGCGCCAGCAGCTTGGAAGGGGATGGTTACACCTTC	CASSLEGDGYTF
NA	TRBV5-1	TRBJ1-5	TRBD1	TGCGCCAGCAGCTTGGATGCAGTTCCCGGGACAGTAGACAATCAGCCCCAGCATTTT	CASSLDAVPGTVDNQPQHF
NA	TRBV7-3	TRBJ1-2	TRBD1	TGTGCCAGCAGCTATGACAGGGGAGGGACGATCACCTTC	CASSYDRGGTITF
NA	TRBV6-5	TRBJ2-1	TRBD2	TGTGCCAGCAGTTACTCTAGGCGGGGGGGCTTAAATGAGCAGTTCTTC	CASSYSRRGGLNEQFF
NA	TRBV10-2	TRBJ2-2	NA	TGCGCCAGCTTCAAAGGGGAAGGGACCGGGGAGCTGTTTTTT	CASFKGEGTGELFF
NA	TRBV2	TRBJ1-6	NA	TGTGCCAGCAGTGTCCCCCGCCCGCGGAGTTCCTATAATTCACCCCTCCACTTT	CASSVPRPRSSYNSPLHF
NA	TRBV2	TRBJ1-3	NA	TGTGCCAGCAGTGAAGCGCGGAAGAGAGGGGGACACTCTGGAAACACCATATATTTT	CASSEARKRGGHSGNTIYF
NA	TRBV11-1	TRBJ1-1	TRBD1	TGTGCCAGCAGCTCGCAGGGGGCCTCGAACACTGAAGCTTTCTTT	CASSSQGASNTEAFF
NA	TRBV5-1	TRBJ1-4	NA	TGCGCCAGCAGCCAACAGCCAACTAATGAAAAACTGTTTTTT	CASSQQPTNEKLFF
NA	TRBV20-1	TRBJ2-1	NA	TGCAGTGCTTACACCTACAATGAGCAGTTCTTC	CSAYTYNEQFF
NA	TRBV5-1	TRBJ2-7	NA	TGCGCCAGCAGCTTGTCTCTTACCTACGAGCAGTACTTC	CASSLSLTYEQYF
NA	TRBV9	TRBJ2-2	TRBD1	TGTGCCAGCAGCGTAGAGGGACAGGGGAATGCCGGGGAGCTGTTTTTT	CASSVEGQGNAGELFF
NA	TRBV9	TRBJ2-1	NA	TGTGCCAGCAGCGTAGCTTCAGGGTCCAATGAGCAGTTCTTC	CASSVASGSNEQFF
NA	TRBV7-9	TRBJ1-6	TRBD1	TGTGCCAGCAGCTTTGCCTGGACAGGTCCTAATTCACCCCTCCATTTT	CASSFAWTGPNSPLHF
once	TRBV30	TRBJ1-1	NA	TGTGCCTGGAGTGGAGGCCGCCTGAACACTGAAGCTTTCTTT	CAWSGGRLNTEAFF
NA	TRBV5-1	TRBJ2-5	TRBD2	TGCGCCAGCAGCTCCGCGTCGGATAGCGGGATGGAGACCCAGTACTTC	CASSSASDSGMETQYF
NA	TRBV29-1	TRBJ1-1	NA	TGCAGCGTTGTCCGGGGGGCGCGCACTGAAGCTTTCTTT	CSVVRGARTEAFF
NA	TRBV4-2	TRBJ1-6	TRBD1	TGTGCCAGCAGCCATGGCCAGGGGGAAATTAATTCACCCCTCCACTTT	CASSHGQGEINSPLHF
NA	TRBV6-6	TRBJ2-1	NA	TGTGCCAGCAGTATGACAGGGGAGGGTTCCTACAATGAGCAGTTCTTC	CASSMTGEGSYNEQFF
NA	TRBV18	TRBJ2-7	NA	TGTGCCAGCTCCCCTGACTTCGCCGAGCAGTACTTC	CASSPDFAEQYF
NA	TRBV7-6	TRBJ2-7	TRBD2	TGTGCCAGCAGCCTCAGGACTAGCGGGACTTACGAGCAGTACTTC	CASSLRTSGTYEQYF
NA	TRBV4-1	TRBJ2-5	TRBD2	TGCGCCAGCAGCCGGACTAGCGGGAGAGAGGGAGAGACCCAGTACTTC	CASSRTSGREGETQYF
NA	TRBV4-1	TRBJ2-2	NA	TGCGCCAGCACTGGAGGCCCGGAGGCGAACACCGGGGAGCTGTTTTTT	CASTGGPEANTGELFF
NA	TRBV7-2	TRBJ1-1	NA	TGTGCCAGCAGCGCCACAGGGTTTAAGACTGAAGCTTTCTTT	CASSATGFKTEAFF
NA	TRBV10-1	TRBJ1-4	NA	TGCGCCAGCAGTGAGTCGCTTCCCCGGGACACCGAATTCGCAACTAATGAAAAACTGTTTTTT	CASSESLPRDTEFATNEKLFF
NA	TRBV7-2	TRBJ1-5	TRBD1	TGTGCCAGCAGCCAAGATAGGGGACAGGGGGGCCAGCCCCAGCATTTT	CASSQDRGQGGQPQHF
NA	TRBV7-6	TRBJ2-3	NA	TGTGCCAGCAGCTTAGCGCTGAGGACAGATACGCAGTATTTT	CASSLALRTDTQYF
once	TRBV7-3	TRBJ2-1	TRBD1	TGTGCCAGCAGCTCGGCTCCGACAGGGAGCAATGAGCAGTTCTTC	CASSSAPTGSNEQFF
once	TRBV6-5	TRBJ2-1	TRBD2	TGTGCCAGCAGCCGCGGGACTACTGGGAATGAGCAGTTCTTC	CASSRGTTGNEQFF
NA	TRBV14	TRBJ1-2	NA	TGTGCCAGCAGCCAAGTCCAGGGCGGTGGCTACACCTTC	CASSQVQGGGYTF